This T cell receptor (beta chain) is from a study of blood T cell repertoires in COVID-19. Method: immunoSEQ multiplex PCR; TCRdb's copy keeps in-frame clones and lacks some. The sample includes under 200,000 clones, roughly 86% of them seen just once. Deletions cut 1 base from V and 1 base from J, with 11 bases between. Germline lookup yields CDR1 LGHNA and CDR2 YSLEER. This CDR3 has 16 amino acids. This sequence originates from a woman between 55 and 75 years old who had recovered from COVID-19. Material for sequencing was peripheral blood. The chain carries TRBV4-3 and TRBJ1-3; no clear D gene. The CDR3 loop reads CASSQAGRGSGNTIYF. DNA for the CDR3: TGCGCCAGCAGCCAAGCGGGTCGCGGGTCTGGAAACACCATATATTTT.